These 6 T cell receptor beta chains were all obtained from the same sample, sequenced in a study of vaccination effects on CD4 cells after COVID-19 (dated by TCRdb to the early 2020s). To identify antigen-specific CD4+ T cell clonotypes by their expansion, the ViraFEST assay first stimulated PBMC with viral peptide pools and then applied TCR sequencing. After about 10 days of culture, CD4+ T cells were isolated with the EasySep CD4+ T cell isolation kit. Two doses of either the BNT162b2 or the mRNA-1273 mRNA SARS-CoV-2 vaccine were administered to participants. The protocol used for the library was the immunoSEQ multiplex PCR assay. The clones in this table, taken by TCRdb from immuneACCESS, are in-frame only. Not every clone is retained; where verified, under half of the shortfall comes from an unresolved V gene, and the cause of the rest is unknown. For this sample the table gives 60,000 to 85,000 clones, of which around two thirds were detected only once. Roughly 1.6% of the sample belongs to the ten largest clones.

No cognate antigen is known for these TCRs. Here the sequenced sample was CD4+ T cells from PBMCs cultured with HCoV-229E spike peptides, taken after COVID-19 vaccination. The sample's cell subset or site label is to be understood as: HCoV-229E spike overlapping peptide pool stimulation. These receptors were obtained from a human donor who received a COVID-19 vaccine.

The rearrangement joins TRBV6-5 to TRBJ2-4, with D hard to call. Trimming took off 2 bases at V and 3 bases at J, with 11 bases between the two ends. Germline V gives CDR1 MNHEY, CDR2 SVGAGI. CDR3 length: 15 amino acids. CDR3 DNA: TGTGCCAGCAGTTACGAGAGATGGGGCAAAAACATTCAGTACTTC. Encoded protein: CASSYERWGKNIQYF.

CDR3 protein: CASKPDILPNYGYTF. The CDR3 nucleotides are TGTGCCAGTAAACCGGACATCCTTCCTAACTATGGCTACACCTTC. The J gene is TRBJ1-2, the V gene TRBV19; a weak D match, TRBD1 (5 bases). CDR3 length equals 15 residues. Trimming stripped 7 bases from V and 0 bases from J, with 15 bases between. The germline gives CDR1 LNHDA, CDR2 SQIVND (reference sequence). Looking up the rest from reference TRBV19 and TRBJ1-2 gives the full variable domain: DGGITQSPKYLFRKEGQNVTLSCEQNLNHDAMYWYRQDPGQGLRLIYYSQIVNDFQKGDIAEGYSVSREKKESFPLTVTSAQKNPTAFYLCASKPDILPNYGYTFGSGTRLTVV.

This chain joins TRBV7-2 and TRBJ2-7, with D unclear. V dropped 5 bases and J dropped 4 bases, with 15 bases sitting between them. The CDR3 consists of 14 residues. Germline V CDR1 and CDR2: SGHTA, FQGNSA. The CDR3 DNA is TGTGCCAGCAGCCTCACAAGTGGTAAATACGAGCAGTACGTC. Residues: CASSLTSGKYEQYV.

V and J are TRBV7-2 and TRBJ1-6; tentatively, D is TRBD1 (5 bases). The CDR3 loop spans 15 amino acids. CDR1 is SGHTA and CDR2 is FQGNSA in the germline V gene. The ends were cut back, 5 bases at V and 7 bases at J, with 15 bases in the middle. Here the CDR3 DNA reads TGTGCCAGCAGCCCCCCGCAGGGACGGAATTCACCCCTCCACTTT. As protein: CASSPPQGRNSPLHF.

This clone has a handful of counts. CDR3 in DNA: TGTGCCAGCATTATAACAGGGGGCACTGAAGCTTTCTTT. It specifies CASIITGGTEAFF. V gene TRBV21-1 combines with J gene TRBJ1-1; TRBD1, the table's D call, was not compared with the DNA. TRBV21-1 is reported as a pseudogene. This CDR3 contains 13 residues.

The rearrangement links TRBV28 to TRBJ1-2, with 7 bases that match TRBD1. Germline trimming cut 4 bases from V and 8 bases from J; bases unmatched to any gene: 13. Germline lookup yields CDR1 MDHEN and CDR2 SYDVKM. This CDR3 is 15 amino acids long. The CDR3 loop is CASSSPATGNTGYTF. The CDR3 DNA reads as TGTGCCAGCAGTTCCCCTGCGACAGGGAATACGGGCTACACCTTC.